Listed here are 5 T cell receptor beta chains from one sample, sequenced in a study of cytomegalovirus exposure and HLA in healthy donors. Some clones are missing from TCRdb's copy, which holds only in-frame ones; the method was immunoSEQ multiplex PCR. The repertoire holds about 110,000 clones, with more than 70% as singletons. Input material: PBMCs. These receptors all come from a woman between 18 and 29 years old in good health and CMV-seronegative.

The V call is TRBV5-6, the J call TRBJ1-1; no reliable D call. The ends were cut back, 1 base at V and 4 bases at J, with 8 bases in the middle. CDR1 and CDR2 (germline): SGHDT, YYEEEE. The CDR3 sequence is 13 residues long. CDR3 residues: CASSLLGGTEAFF. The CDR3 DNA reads TGTGCCAGCAGCTTGTTAGGCGGCACTGAAGCTTTCTTT.

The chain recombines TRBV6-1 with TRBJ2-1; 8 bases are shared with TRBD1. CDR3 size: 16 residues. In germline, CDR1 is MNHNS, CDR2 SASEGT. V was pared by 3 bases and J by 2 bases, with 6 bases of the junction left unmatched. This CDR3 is CASSDMTGVPYNEQFF. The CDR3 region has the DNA TGTGCCAGCAGTGATATGACAGGGGTGCCCTACAATGAGCAGTTCTTC.

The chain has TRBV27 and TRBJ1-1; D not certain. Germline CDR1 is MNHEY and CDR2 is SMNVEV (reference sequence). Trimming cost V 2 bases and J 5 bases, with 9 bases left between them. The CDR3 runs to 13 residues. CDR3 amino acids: CASSLRGLTEAFF. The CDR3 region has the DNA TGTGCCAGCAGTTTACGGGGATTGACTGAAGCTTTCTTT.

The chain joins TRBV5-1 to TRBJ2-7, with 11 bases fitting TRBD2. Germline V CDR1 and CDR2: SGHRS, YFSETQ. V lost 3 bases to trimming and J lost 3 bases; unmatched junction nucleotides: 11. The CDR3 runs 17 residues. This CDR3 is CASSSHGTSGRVYEQYF. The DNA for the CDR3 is TGCGCCAGCAGCTCCCATGGGACTAGCGGTAGGGTCTACGAGCAGTACTTC.

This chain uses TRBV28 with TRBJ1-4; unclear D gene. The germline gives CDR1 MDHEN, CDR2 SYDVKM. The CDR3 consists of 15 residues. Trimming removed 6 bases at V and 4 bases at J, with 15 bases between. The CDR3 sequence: CASSYYGEDNEKLFF. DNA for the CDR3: TGTGCCAGCAGCTACTATGGAGAGGATAATGAAAAACTGTTTTTT.